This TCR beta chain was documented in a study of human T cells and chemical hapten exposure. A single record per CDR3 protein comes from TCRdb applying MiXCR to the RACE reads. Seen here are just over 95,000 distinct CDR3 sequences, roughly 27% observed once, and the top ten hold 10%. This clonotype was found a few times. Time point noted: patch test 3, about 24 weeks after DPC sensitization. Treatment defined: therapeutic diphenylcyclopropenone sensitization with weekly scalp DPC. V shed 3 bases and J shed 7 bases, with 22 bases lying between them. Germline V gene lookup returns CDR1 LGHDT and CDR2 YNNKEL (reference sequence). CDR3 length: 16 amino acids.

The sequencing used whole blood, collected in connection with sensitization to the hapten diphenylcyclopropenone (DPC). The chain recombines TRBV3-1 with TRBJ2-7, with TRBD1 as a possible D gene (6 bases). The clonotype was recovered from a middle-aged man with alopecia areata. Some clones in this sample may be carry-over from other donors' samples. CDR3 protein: CASSHDLPGQEEEQYF. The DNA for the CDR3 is TGTGCCAGCAGCCATGACCTACCGGGACAAGAGGAAGAGCAGTACTTC.